This is a list of T cell receptor beta chains from one sample in a study of T cell responses to AZD1222 COVID-19 vaccine. Some clones are missing from TCRdb's copy, which holds only in-frame ones; the method was immunoSEQ multiplex PCR. The data contain around 110,000 clones, roughly 87% of them singletons. Specimen: peripheral blood, collected on day 0 of AZD1222 vaccination. Every receptor here comes from an adult in good health. CDR3s include the opening cysteine and the closing phenylalanine or tryptophan. A D gene is named only where the DNA matches it firmly. Rows may omit the clone size; those that give it use once, few, many or a size class.

TRBV19,TRBJ1-3,.,.,CASSTREWGNTIYF,TGTGCCAGTAGTACCCGGGAGTGGGGAAACACCATATATTTT
TRBV5-1,TRBJ1-5,once,.,CASSLAGGSNQPQHF,TGCGCCAGCAGCTTGGCGGGGGGGAGCAATCAGCCCCAGCATTTT
TRBV2,TRBJ1-5,.,.,CASSFRDTQPQHF,TGTGCCAGCAGTTTTAGGGATACTCAGCCCCAGCATTTT
TRBV6-5,TRBJ2-1,.,.,CASSYAGNEQFF,TGTGCCAGCAGTTACGCCGGAAATGAGCAGTTCTTC
TRBV19,TRBJ2-6,.,.,CASSSGSSGANVLTF,TGTGCCAGTAGTTCAGGTTCCTCTGGGGCCAACGTCCTGACTTTC
TRBV6-5,TRBJ2-2,.,.,CASSPSSNTGELFF,TGTGCCAGCAGTCCTAGCTCGAACACCGGGGAGCTGTTTTTT
TRBV5-6,TRBJ2-3,.,.,CASSLDYEQGKYF,TGTGCCAGCAGCTTGGATTACGAGCAGGGGAAGTATTTT
TRBV4-2,TRBJ2-3,.,TRBD2,CASSQTSGGPTDTQYF,TGTGCCAGCAGCCAGACTAGCGGGGGGCCCACAGATACGCAGTATTTT
TRBV27,TRBJ1-1,.,.,CASSLAGSEAFF,TGTGCCAGCAGTTTGGCAGGTTCTGAAGCTTTCTTT
TRBV27,TRBJ2-1,.,.,CASSFSSYNEQFF,TGTGCCAGCAGTTTCAGCTCCTACAATGAGCAGTTCTTC
TRBV29-1,TRBJ1-1,.,.,CSVEFQIATEAFF,TGCAGCGTTGAGTTTCAGATCGCCACTGAAGCTTTCTTT
TRBV6-5,TRBJ1-5,.,.,CASSLTILQPQHF,TGTGCCAGCAGTTTGACAATTTTGCAGCCCCAGCATTTT
TRBV28,TRBJ1-4,.,.,CASSLTLGWDEKLFF,TGTGCCAGCAGCCTTACCCTGGGGTGGGATGAAAAACTGTTTTTT